The 10 T cell receptor beta chains given below trace back to one sample, sequenced in a study of identical twins. MiXCR, run by TCRdb on the 5' RACE reads, gives a single entry per CDR3 protein. In the table there are some 320,000 distinct CDR3 sequences, roughly an eighth of which are singletons. These data also featured in a second study, about yellow fever vaccine responses in identical twins.

Sequencing was carried out using CD8+ T cells sorted from blood. Receptor source: a woman aged 18-30 years in good health.

This clonotype has a handful of counts. The chain carries TRBV20-1 and TRBJ2-7; weak D call: TRBD2 (6 bases). The germline V and J ends were trimmed by 0 bases and 6 bases, with 15 bases remaining between them. Germline V gene data show CDR1 as DFQATT and CDR2 as SNEGSKA (reference sequence). This CDR3 has 14 amino acids. The chain's CDR3 is CSARDPGDWFEQYF. The CDR3, as DNA: TGCAGTGCTAGAGACCCGGGGGATTGGTTCGAGCAGTACTTC.

The chain combines TRBV5-1 with TRBJ2-1; a weak D match, TRBD2 (6 bases). Looked up from germline, CDR1 is SGHRS and CDR2 is YFSETQ. CDR3 size: 16 residues. V lost 4 bases to trimming and J lost 4 bases, with 18 bases between them. CDR3 residues: CASSILGGIRYNEQFF. For the CDR3, the DNA is TGCGCCAGCAGCATCCTGGGGGGAATTAGATACAATGAGCAGTTCTTC.

The rearrangement links TRBV2 to TRBJ2-5, with 9 bases identical to TRBD1. There are 16 residues in the CDR3. The J segment lost 4 bases and the V segment lost 0 bases, leaving 6 bases of the junction unmatched. Germline assignment: CDR1 SNHLY and CDR2 FYNNEI. CDR3 in DNA: TGTGCCAGCAGTGAAGCGCCCGGGACAGGGAGAGAGACCCAGTACTTC. Its translation is CASSEAPGTGRETQYF.

The sample holds a few counts of this clonotype. This chain uses TRBV5-4 with TRBJ2-1; 10 bases match TRBD2. V dropped 4 bases and J dropped 7; count of bases not matched to a gene: 14. The CDR3 consists of 17 residues. Germline V gene lookup returns CDR1 SGHNT and CDR2 YYREEE (reference sequence). CDR3 coding DNA: TGTGCCAGCAGCGCTTTTAGCGGGAGGAGTCTTTTTAATGAGCAGTTCTTC. This translates into CASSAFSGRSLFNEQFF.

This clonotype has more than one count but fewer than ten. This chain joins TRBV3-1 and TRBJ2-3, with D possibly being TRBD2 (5 bases). Trimming pared 0 bases from V and 1 base from J, leaving 11 bases between. CDR3 size: 16 residues. From germline, CDR1 is LGHDT and CDR2 YNNKEL (reference sequence). The CDR3 DNA reads as TGTGCCAGCAGCCAAGATATTCGGACTCGCACAGATACGCAGTATTTT. Its translation is CASSQDIRTRTDTQYF.

This chain connects TRBV28 to TRBJ1-1; 8 positions match TRBD1. CDR3 length equals 15 residues. Germline V gene data show CDR1 as MDHEN and CDR2 as SYDVKM. V dropped 5 bases and J dropped 0; count of bases not matched to a gene: 5. CDR3 bases: TGTGCCAGCAGTATCTCAGGGGGCATGAACACTGAAGCTTTCTTT. Protein: CASSISGGMNTEAFF.

The rearrangement links TRBV7-9 to TRBJ2-3; no firm D call. The germline gives CDR1 SEHNR, CDR2 FQNEAQ (reference sequence). This CDR3 is built from 13 residues. V gave up 1 base and J gave up 7 bases, with 9 bases separating them. The CDR3 coding sequence is TGTGCCAGCAGCTTAGAAGGCCGCTATACGCAGTATTTT. Its protein is CASSLEGRYTQYF.

With regard to this clonotype: A read error may produce the germline difference seen at one junction end. J is TRBJ1-2 and V is TRBV4-2; D is perhaps TRBD1 (5 bases). This CDR3 is built from 13 residues. Per the germline V gene, CDR1 is LGHNA and CDR2 is YNFKEQ. DNA for the CDR3: TGTGCCAGCAGCCAAGATGGGGGGAGTCCTCCTGCCTTC. Its translation: CASSQDGGSPPAF.

The chain joins TRBV9 to TRBJ2-5; D is unresolved. There are 14 residues in the CDR3. Germline CDR1 and CDR2: SGDLS and YYNGEE. The V and J ends lost 0 bases and 2 bases respectively, with 8 bases between them. The CDR3: CASSVAGKQETQYF. CDR3 DNA sequence: TGTGCCAGCAGCGTAGCGGGCAAGCAAGAGACCCAGTACTTC. The entire variable domain, with the rest obtained from reference TRBV9 and TRBJ2-5, is as follows: DSGVTQTPKHLITATGQRVTLRCSPRSGDLSVYWYQQSLDQGLQFLIQYYNGEERAKGNILERFSAQQFPDLHSELNLSSLELGDSALYFCASSVAGKQETQYFGPGTRLLVL.

This clonotype appeared a few times. This chain uses TRBV6-1 with TRBJ2-1; no clear D gene. Germline V CDR1 and CDR2: MNHNS, SASEGT. Trimming shortened V by 4 bases and J by 4 bases, and 8 bases separated the two germline ends. The CDR3 totals 13 residues. CDR3 amino acids: CASSVPYYNEQFF. The CDR3 nucleotides read TGTGCCAGCAGTGTTCCCTATTACAATGAGCAGTTCTTC.